Described below is a single TCR beta chain sequence and its context. Its antigen is not known. Alongside a J-beta primer mix, a sample-barcoded 5' primer served in a second PCR lasting roughly 7 to 11 cycles. Sequencing of every sample gave 3 million or more CDR3-containing paired-end reads. TCRdb independently ran MiXCR on the 5' RACE reads; one entry per CDR3 protein. Seen here are about 1.8 million distinct CDR3 sequences, around half observed once, and the top ten hold about 2.1%. The ends lost 5 bases at V and 6 bases at J; junction bases unmatched: 14. The CDR3 covers 17 residues. Germline loops: CDR1 DFQATT, CDR2 SNEGSKA (reference sequence). The data were obtained in a study of blood T cells in healthy people across ages. Study summary: Template switching retrieved approximately one barcoded beta molecule for each two T cells.

About 10 milliliters of peripheral blood were drawn from each donor into EDTA-treated tubes. Study-level points and caveats: Donors of long life had a larger count of naive CD4+ cells and greater diversity than aged donors.

The receptor's source is a woman in her forties in good health. The source material was blood. The chain uses TRBV20-1 and TRBJ1-6; the match to TRBD1 covers 9 bases. CDR3 in amino acids: CSAPRSGTGFGNSPLHF. In DNA form, the CDR3 reads TGCAGTGCTCCCCGGTCGGGGACAGGGTTCGGTAATTCACCCCTCCACTTT.